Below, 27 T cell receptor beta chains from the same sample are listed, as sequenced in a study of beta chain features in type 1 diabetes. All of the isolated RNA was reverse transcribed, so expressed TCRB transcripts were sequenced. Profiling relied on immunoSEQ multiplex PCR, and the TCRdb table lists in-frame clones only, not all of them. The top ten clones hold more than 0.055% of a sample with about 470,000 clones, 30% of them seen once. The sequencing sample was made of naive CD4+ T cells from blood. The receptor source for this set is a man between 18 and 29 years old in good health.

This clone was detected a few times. CDR3 in amino acids: CASSGRGPQHF. DNA of the CDR3: TGTGCCAGCAGTGGCCGGGGGCCCCAGCATTTT. The chain employs TRBV28 and TRBJ1-5; no reliable D call. Trimming took off 5 bases at V and 9 bases at J, with 8 bases between the two ends. CDR1 is MDHEN and CDR2 is SYDVKM in the germline V gene. CDR3 length: 11 amino acids.

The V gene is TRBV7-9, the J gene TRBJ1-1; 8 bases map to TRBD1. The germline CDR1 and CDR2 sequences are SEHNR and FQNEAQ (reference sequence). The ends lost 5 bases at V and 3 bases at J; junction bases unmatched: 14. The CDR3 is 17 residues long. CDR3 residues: CASSPPTGVHRDTEAFF. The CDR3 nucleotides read TGTGCCAGCAGCCCCCCGACAGGGGTCCACCGGGACACTGAAGCTTTCTTT.

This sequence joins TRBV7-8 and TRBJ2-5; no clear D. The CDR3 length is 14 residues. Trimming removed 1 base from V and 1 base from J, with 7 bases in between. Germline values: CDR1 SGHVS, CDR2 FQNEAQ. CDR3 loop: CASSLERIQETQYF. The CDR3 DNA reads TGTGCCAGCAGCTTAGAAAGGATCCAAGAGACCCAGTACTTC.

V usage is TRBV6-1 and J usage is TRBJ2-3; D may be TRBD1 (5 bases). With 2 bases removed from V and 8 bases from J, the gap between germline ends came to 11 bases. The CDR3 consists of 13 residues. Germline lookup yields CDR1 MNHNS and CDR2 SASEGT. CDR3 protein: CASSESRQITQYF. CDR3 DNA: TGTGCCAGCAGTGAAAGCCGACAGATTACGCAGTATTTT.

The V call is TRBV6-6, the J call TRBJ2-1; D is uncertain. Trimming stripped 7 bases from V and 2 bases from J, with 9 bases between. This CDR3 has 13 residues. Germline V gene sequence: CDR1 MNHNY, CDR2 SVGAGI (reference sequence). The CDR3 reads CASNLGPYNEQFF. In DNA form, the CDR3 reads TGTGCCAGCAATCTAGGCCCCTACAATGAGCAGTTCTTC.

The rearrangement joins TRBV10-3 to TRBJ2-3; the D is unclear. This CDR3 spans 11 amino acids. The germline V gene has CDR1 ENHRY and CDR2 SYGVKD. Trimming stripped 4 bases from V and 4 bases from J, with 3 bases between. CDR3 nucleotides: TGTGCCATCAGTGTGGCAGATACGCAGTATTTT. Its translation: CAISVADTQYF.

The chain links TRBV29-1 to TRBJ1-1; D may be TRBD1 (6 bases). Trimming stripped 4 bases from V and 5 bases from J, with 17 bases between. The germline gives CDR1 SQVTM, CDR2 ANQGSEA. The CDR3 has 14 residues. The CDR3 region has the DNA TGCAGCGTTGGATGGGGGGCGCGTAAGACTGAAGCTTTCTTT. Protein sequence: CSVGWGARKTEAFF.

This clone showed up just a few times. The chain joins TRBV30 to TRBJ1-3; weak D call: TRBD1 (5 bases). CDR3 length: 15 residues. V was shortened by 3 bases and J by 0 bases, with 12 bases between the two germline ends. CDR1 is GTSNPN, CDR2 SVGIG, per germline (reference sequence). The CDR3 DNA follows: TGTGCCTGGAGCGTACAGGCGTTCTCTGGAAACACCATATATTTT. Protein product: CAWSVQAFSGNTIYF.

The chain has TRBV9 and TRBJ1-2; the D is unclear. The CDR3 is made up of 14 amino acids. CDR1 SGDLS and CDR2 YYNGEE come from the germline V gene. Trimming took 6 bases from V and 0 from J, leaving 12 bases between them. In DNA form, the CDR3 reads TGTGCCAGCACCCTAGGACTGCCTAACTATGGCTACACCTTC. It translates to CASTLGLPNYGYTF.

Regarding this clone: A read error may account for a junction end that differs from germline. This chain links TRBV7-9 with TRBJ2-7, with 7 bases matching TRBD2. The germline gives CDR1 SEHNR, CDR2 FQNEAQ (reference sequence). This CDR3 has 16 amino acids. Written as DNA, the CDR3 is TGTGCCAGCACCTTAAGGTTTGGACGGGGAGGGTTCGAGCAGTACTTC. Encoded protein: CASTLRFGRGGFEQYF.

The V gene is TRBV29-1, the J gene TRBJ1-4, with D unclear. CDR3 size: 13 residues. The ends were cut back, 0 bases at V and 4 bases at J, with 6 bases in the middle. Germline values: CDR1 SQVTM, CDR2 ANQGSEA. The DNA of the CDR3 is TGCAGCGTTGAAGACCGAGATAATGAAAAACTGTTTTTT. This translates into CSVEDRDNEKLFF.

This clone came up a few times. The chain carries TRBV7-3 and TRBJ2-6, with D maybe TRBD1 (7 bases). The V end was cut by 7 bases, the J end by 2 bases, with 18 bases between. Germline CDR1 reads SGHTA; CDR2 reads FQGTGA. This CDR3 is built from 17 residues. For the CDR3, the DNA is TGTGCCAGCACCGCGGGACAGAACCCTACTGGGGCCAACGTCCTGACTTTC. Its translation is CASTAGQNPTGANVLTF.

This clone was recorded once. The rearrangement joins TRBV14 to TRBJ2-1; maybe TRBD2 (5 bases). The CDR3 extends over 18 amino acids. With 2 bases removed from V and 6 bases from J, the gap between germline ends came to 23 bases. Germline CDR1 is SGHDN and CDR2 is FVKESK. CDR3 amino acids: CASSQPLRAQTDRNEQFF. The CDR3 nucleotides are TGTGCCAGCAGCCAACCCCTGCGGGCACAGACGGATCGCAATGAGCAGTTCTTC. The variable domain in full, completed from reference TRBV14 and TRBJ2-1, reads EAGVTQFPSHSVIEKGQTVTLRCDPISGHDNLYWYRRVMGKEIKFLLHFVKESKQDESGMPNNRFLAERTGGTYSTLKVQPAELEDSGVYFCASSQPLRAQTDRNEQFFGPGTRLTVL.

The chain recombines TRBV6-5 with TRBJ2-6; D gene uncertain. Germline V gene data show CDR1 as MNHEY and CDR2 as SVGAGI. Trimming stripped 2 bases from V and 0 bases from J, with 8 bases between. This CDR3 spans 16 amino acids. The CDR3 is CASSYGGSSGANVLTF. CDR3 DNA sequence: TGTGCCAGCAGTTACGGCGGCAGCTCTGGGGCCAACGTCCTGACTTTC.

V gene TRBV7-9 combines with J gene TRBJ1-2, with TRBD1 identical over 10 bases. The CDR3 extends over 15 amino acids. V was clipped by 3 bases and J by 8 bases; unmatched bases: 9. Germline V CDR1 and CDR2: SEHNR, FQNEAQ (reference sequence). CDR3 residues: CASSLASTGGRGYTF. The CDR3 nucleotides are TGTGCCAGCAGCTTGGCCTCGACAGGGGGCAGAGGCTACACCTTC.

The CDR3 region has the DNA TGTGCCAGCAGCCCCTCTGTGGTAGGTGAGCAGTACTTC. It encodes CASSPSVVGEQYF. This chain joins TRBV9 and TRBJ2-7; D is unresolved. V was pared by 4 bases and J by 7 bases, with 15 bases between. Looked up from germline, CDR1 is SGDLS and CDR2 is YYNGEE. The CDR3 totals 13 residues. Full variable domain (missing parts from reference TRBV9 and TRBJ2-7): DSGVTQTPKHLITATGQRVTLRCSPRSGDLSVYWYQQSLDQGLQFLIQYYNGEERAKGNILERFSAQQFPDLHSELNLSSLELGDSALYFCASSPSVVGEQYFGPGTRLTVT.

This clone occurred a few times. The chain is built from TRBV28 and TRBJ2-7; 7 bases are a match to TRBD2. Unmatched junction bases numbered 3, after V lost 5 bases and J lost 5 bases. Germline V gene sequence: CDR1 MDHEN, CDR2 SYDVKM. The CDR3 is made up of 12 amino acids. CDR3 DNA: TGTGCCAGCAGTCTCCGGGGGGACGAGCAGTACTTC. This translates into CASSLRGDEQYF.

DNA of the CDR3: TGTGCCAGCAGCCCGGGCCCGGAGACCCAGTACTTC. Translation: CASSPGPETQYF. The genes are TRBV7-2 and TRBJ2-5; D is unresolved. Trimming left V 5 bases short and J 5 bases short, with 9 bases between. Germline CDR1 and CDR2: SGHTA and FQGNSA. CDR3 length equals 12 residues.

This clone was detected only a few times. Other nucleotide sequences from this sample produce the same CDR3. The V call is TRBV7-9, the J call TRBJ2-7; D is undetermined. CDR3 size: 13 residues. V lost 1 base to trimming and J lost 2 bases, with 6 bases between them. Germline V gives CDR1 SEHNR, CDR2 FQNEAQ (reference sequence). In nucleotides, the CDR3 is TGTGCCAGCAGCTTAGGTCGGACCTACGAGCAGTACTTC. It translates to CASSLGRTYEQYF.

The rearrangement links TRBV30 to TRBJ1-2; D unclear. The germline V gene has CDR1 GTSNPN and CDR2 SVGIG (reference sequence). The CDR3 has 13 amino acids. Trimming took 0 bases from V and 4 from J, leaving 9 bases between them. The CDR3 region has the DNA TGTGCCTGGAGTGTTCGGGGTACCTATGGCTACACCTTC. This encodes CAWSVRGTYGYTF.

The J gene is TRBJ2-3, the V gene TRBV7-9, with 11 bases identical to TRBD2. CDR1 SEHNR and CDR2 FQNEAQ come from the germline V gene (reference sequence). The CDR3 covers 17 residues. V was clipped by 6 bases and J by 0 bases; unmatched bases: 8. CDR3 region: CASSDGLAGSSTDTQYF. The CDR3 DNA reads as TGTGCCAGCAGTGACGGACTAGCGGGCTCTAGCACAGATACGCAGTATTTT.

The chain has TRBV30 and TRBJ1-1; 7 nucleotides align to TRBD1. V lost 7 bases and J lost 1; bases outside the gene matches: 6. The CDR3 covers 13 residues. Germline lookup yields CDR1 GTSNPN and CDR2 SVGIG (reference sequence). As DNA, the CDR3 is TGTGCCTCCCTCCAGGGGGAGAACACTGAAGCTTTCTTT. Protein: CASLQGENTEAFF.

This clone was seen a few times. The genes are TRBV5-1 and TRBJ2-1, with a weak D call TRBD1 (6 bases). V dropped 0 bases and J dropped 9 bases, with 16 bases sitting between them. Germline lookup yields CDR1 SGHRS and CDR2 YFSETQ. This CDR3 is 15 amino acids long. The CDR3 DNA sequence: TGCGCCAGCAGCTTGGTAGTGGGCATAGGGGGTGAGCAGTTCTTC. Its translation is CASSLVVGIGGEQFF.

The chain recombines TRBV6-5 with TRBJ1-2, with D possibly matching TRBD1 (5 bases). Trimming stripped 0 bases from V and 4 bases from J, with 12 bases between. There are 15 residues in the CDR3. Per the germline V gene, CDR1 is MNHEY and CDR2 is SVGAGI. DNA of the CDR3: TGTGCCAGCAGTTACTCGGGCAGGGTTGGCTATGGCTACACCTTC. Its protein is CASSYSGRVGYGYTF.

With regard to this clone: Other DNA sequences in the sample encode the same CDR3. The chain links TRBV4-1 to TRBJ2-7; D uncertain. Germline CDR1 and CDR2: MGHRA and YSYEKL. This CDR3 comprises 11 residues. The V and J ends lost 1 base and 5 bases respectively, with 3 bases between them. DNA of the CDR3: TGCGCCAGCAGCCAAGGAGACGAGCAGTACTTC. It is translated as CASSQGDEQYF.

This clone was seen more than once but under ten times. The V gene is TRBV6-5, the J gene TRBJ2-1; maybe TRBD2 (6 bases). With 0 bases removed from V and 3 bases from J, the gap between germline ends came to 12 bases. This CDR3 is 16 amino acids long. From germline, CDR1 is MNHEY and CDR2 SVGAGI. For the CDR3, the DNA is TGTGCCAGCAGTTACTCAGGGACTGGAAACTACAATGAGCAGTTCTTC. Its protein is CASSYSGTGNYNEQFF.

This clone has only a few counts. The CDR3 region has the DNA TGCAGCGTTGGACTCCCGCTTAATGAAAAACTGTTTTTT. Translating gives CSVGLPLNEKLFF. This sequence joins TRBV29-1 and TRBJ1-4; D is undetermined. This CDR3 contains 13 residues. The V end was cut by 4 bases, the J end by 4 bases, with 10 bases between. Germline CDR1 and CDR2: SQVTM and ANQGSEA.